The 26 T cell receptor beta chains in this list originate from one sample, sequenced in a study of blood T cell repertoires in COVID-19. The assay was immunoSEQ multiplex PCR, and TCRdb's table has in-frame clones only and misses some. The sample records roughly 130,000 clones, roughly 76% being singletons. The sequencing input was peripheral blood. Every receptor here comes from a man aged 80 or over with acute or convalescent COVID-19.

The J gene is TRBJ1-2, the V gene TRBV12-3 or TRBV12-4; 7 nucleotides line up with TRBD1. This CDR3 spans 12 amino acids. The junction had 4 bases not matched to a gene; V was cut back by 6 bases and J by 6 bases. The CDR3 sequence is CASSYTGDGYTF. CDR3 nucleotide sequence: TGTGCCAGCAGCTATACAGGGGATGGCTACACCTTC.

This clone was recorded many times. The rearrangement uses TRBV5-1 and TRBJ2-7; the D gene is possibly TRBD1 (6 bases). Germline CDR1 and CDR2: SGHRS and YFSETQ. CDR3 length: 14 amino acids. The V end lost 0 bases, the J end lost 6 bases, and 13 bases lay between the germline ends. The CDR3 DNA is TGCGCCAGCAGCTTGGTGGGGGCGCGTCGCGAGCAGTACTTC. Protein: CASSLVGARREQYF.

This chain joins TRBV6-5 and TRBJ2-7, with D perhaps TRBD2 (5 bases). The CDR3 is 14 residues long. With 6 bases removed from V and 6 bases from J, the gap between germline ends came to 18 bases. Germline lookup yields CDR1 MNHEY and CDR2 SVGAGI. The CDR3 DNA reads as TGTGCCAGCAGGCGGGCGTCAGGAGGAGTCGAGCAGTACTTC. This sequence encodes CASRRASGGVEQYF.

This clone has only a few counts. The chain is built from TRBV7-8 and TRBJ1-1; 7 nucleotides line up with TRBD1. The CDR3 covers 15 residues. V lost 2 bases, J lost 3 bases, and 6 bases stayed unmatched. Germline values: CDR1 SGHVS, CDR2 FQNEAQ. CDR3 sequence: CASSLSAGGHTEAFF. The CDR3 region has the DNA TGTGCCAGCAGCTTATCGGCAGGGGGTCACACTGAAGCTTTCTTT.

V and J are TRBV2 and TRBJ2-4, with D tentatively TRBD1 (7 bases). The CDR3 is made up of 15 amino acids. Per germline, CDR1 SNHLY and CDR2 FYNNEI. Trimming removed 8 bases from V and 1 base from J, with 15 bases in between. As DNA, the CDR3 is TGTGCCAGCGACCAGACAGGGACTGCCAAAAACATTCAGTACTTC. It yields the protein CASDQTGTAKNIQYF. Filled out from reference TRBV2 and TRBJ2-4, the complete variable domain reads EPEVTQTPSHQVTQMGQEVILRCVPISNHLYFYWYRQILGQKVEFLVSFYNNEISEKSEIFDDQFSVERPDGSNFTLKIRSTKLEDSAMYFCASDQTGTAKNIQYFGAGTRLSVL.

V gene TRBV7-2 combines with J gene TRBJ2-7; 7 nucleotides agree with TRBD1. Germline V gene lookup returns CDR1 SGHTA and CDR2 FQGNSA. There are 14 residues in the CDR3. Trimming removed 4 bases from V and 2 bases from J; junction bases left unmatched: 5. CDR3 coding DNA: TGTGCCAGCAGCTCCAGACAGGGACCCTACGAGCAGTACTTC. Amino acid sequence: CASSSRQGPYEQYF.

This clone appeared a few times. V and J are TRBV15 and TRBJ2-3, with 10 bases lining up with TRBD2. Germline V gives CDR1 LNHNV, CDR2 YYDKDF (reference sequence). This CDR3 comprises 17 residues. V was pared by 0 bases and J by 5 bases, with 8 bases of the junction left unmatched. CDR3 protein: CATSRDASGGQGDTQYF. As DNA, the CDR3 is TGTGCCACCAGCAGAGATGCTAGCGGGGGTCAGGGAGATACGCAGTATTTT.

J is TRBJ2-5 and V is TRBV6-5, with 8 bases identical to TRBD2. CDR1 and CDR2 from the germline V gene are MNHEY and SVGAGI. The CDR3 loop spans 13 amino acids. Trimming removed 6 bases from V and 2 bases from J; junction bases left unmatched: 2. This CDR3 is CASRGLVQETQYF. Written as DNA, the CDR3 is TGTGCCAGCAGGGGACTAGTGCAAGAGACCCAGTACTTC.

Here the CDR3 DNA reads TGTGCCAGTATAGCGGATTTAGGCACAGATACGCAGTATTTT. It specifies CASIADLGTDTQYF. V is TRBV2 and J is TRBJ2-3; D possibly corresponds to TRBD2 (6 bases). The CDR3 is 14 residues long. Germline V gene data show CDR1 as SNHLY and CDR2 as FYNNEI. With 9 bases removed from V and 1 base from J, the gap between germline ends came to 14 bases.

This chain joins TRBV19 and TRBJ1-2; D may be TRBD1 (5 bases). CDR3 size: 12 residues. With 3 bases removed from V and 6 bases from J, the gap between germline ends came to 8 bases. Germline values: CDR1 LNHDA, CDR2 SQIVND (reference sequence). This chain's CDR3 is CASSMAGNGYTF. In nucleotides, the CDR3 is TGTGCCAGTAGTATGGCAGGGAATGGCTACACCTTC.

The chain's CDR3 is CASSPWANTEAFF. In DNA form, the CDR3 reads TGTGCCAGCTCACCATGGGCAAACACTGAAGCTTTCTTT. The chain uses TRBV18 and TRBJ1-1, with D uncertain. The ends were cut back, 2 bases at V and 2 bases at J, with 6 bases in the middle. This CDR3 region has 13 residues. Germline V CDR1 and CDR2: KGHSH, LQKENI. Full variable domain (remainder filled in from reference TRBV18 and TRBJ1-1): NAGVMQNPRHLVRRRGQEARLRCSPMKGHSHVYWYRQLPEEGLKFMVYLQKENIIDESGMPKERFSAEFPKEGPSILRIQQVVRGDSAAYFCASSPWANTEAFFGQGTRLTVV.

The chain is built from TRBV5-1 and TRBJ2-7; a weak D match, TRBD1 (7 bases). Looked up from germline, CDR1 is SGHRS and CDR2 is YFSETQ. V was cut by 4 bases and J by 0 bases, with 14 bases left in between. The CDR3 runs 15 residues. The CDR3 bases are TGCGCCAGCAGCCTTCGACAGGGAGGCTCCTACGAGCAGTACTTC. This translates into CASSLRQGGSYEQYF. The complete variable domain, with remaining parts taken from reference TRBV5-1 and TRBJ2-7, reads KAGVTQTPRYLIKTRGQQVTLSCSPISGHRSVSWYQQTPGQGLQFLFEYFSETQRNKGNFPGRFSGRQFSNSRSEMNVSTLELGDSALYLCASSLRQGGSYEQYFGPGTRLTVT.

This clone was observed once. The chain has TRBV3-1 (or the pseudogene TRBV3-2) and TRBJ2-3; maybe TRBD1 (6 bases). The germline V gene encodes CDR1 LGHDT and CDR2 YNNKEL (reference sequence). This CDR3 contains 12 residues. V lost 6 bases, J lost 5 bases, and 9 bases lay in between. CDR3 nucleotides: TGTGCCAGCAGAATACAGGGAGATACGCAGTATTTT. This gives the protein CASRIQGDTQYF.

The chain has TRBV5-5 and TRBJ2-5; 12 bases line up with TRBD2. Germline values: CDR1 SGHKS, CDR2 YYEKEE (reference sequence). The CDR3 totals 15 residues. V gave up 4 bases and J gave up 5 bases; unmatched junction bases: 6. The CDR3 nucleotides are TGTGCCAGCAGCCCTAGCGGGGGGGCCGAGGAGACCCAGTACTTC. This codes for CASSPSGGAEETQYF.

V and J are TRBV2 and TRBJ1-6, with D possibly matching TRBD1 (6 bases). The CDR3 is made up of 15 amino acids. Per germline, CDR1 SNHLY and CDR2 FYNNEI. Trimming shortened V by 8 bases and J by 7 bases, and 18 bases separated the two germline ends. CDR3: CASSGQRARNSPLHF. The CDR3 DNA reads as TGTGCCAGCTCCGGACAGAGGGCAAGAAATTCACCCCTCCACTTT. Full variable domain (rest looked up from reference TRBV2 and TRBJ1-6): EPEVTQTPSHQVTQMGQEVILRCVPISNHLYFYWYRQILGQKVEFLVSFYNNEISEKSEIFDDQFSVERPDGSNFTLKIRSTKLEDSAMYFCASSGQRARNSPLHFGNGTRLTVT.

The chain couples TRBV3-1 (or the pseudogene TRBV3-2) to TRBJ2-5; the D gene is possibly TRBD1 (5 bases). The CDR3 totals 14 residues. Germline loops: CDR1 LGHDT, CDR2 YNNKEL (reference sequence). Trimming left V 0 bases short and J 2 bases short, with 7 bases between. The CDR3 loop reads CASSQDRDQETQYF. In DNA, the CDR3 is TGTGCCAGCAGCCAAGACAGGGATCAAGAGACCCAGTACTTC.

This chain connects TRBV27 to TRBJ2-5, with D maybe TRBD1 (7 bases). Germline V lookup: CDR1 MNHEY, CDR2 SMNVEV (reference sequence). The CDR3 is 17 amino acids. Trimming stripped 3 bases from V and 2 bases from J, with 19 bases between. The CDR3, as DNA: TGTGCCAGCAGTTTTTCCGCGGAGTCAGGGGGGCAAGAGACCCAGTACTTC. Protein: CASSFSAESGGQETQYF.

This clone was counted a few times. The chain couples TRBV7-2 to TRBJ2-1; 8 bases map to TRBD1. Looked up from germline, CDR1 is SGHTA and CDR2 is FQGNSA. J lost 10 bases, V lost 0 bases, and 14 bases had no gene match. The CDR3 has 17 residues. The CDR3 loop is CASSLAIEAGGREEQFF. Here the CDR3 DNA reads TGTGCCAGCAGCTTAGCGATAGAGGCAGGGGGCCGGGAGGAGCAGTTCTTC. Drawing the rest from reference TRBV7-2 and TRBJ2-1, the complete variable domain is GAGVSQSPSNKVTEKGKDVELRCDPISGHTALYWYRQSLGQGLEFLIYFQGNSAPDKSGLPSDRFSAERTGGSVSTLTIQRTQQEDSAVYLCASSLAIEAGGREEQFFGPGTRLTVL.

This chain uses TRBV4-1 with TRBJ2-1; possibly TRBD1 for D (6 bases). This CDR3 comprises 17 residues. Between the trimmed V and J ends, which lost 3 bases and 3 bases, there was a span of 18 bases. Germline V gene data show CDR1 as MGHRA and CDR2 as YSYEKL. CDR3 in amino acids: CASSHDRDIGFYNEQFF. CDR3 coding DNA: TGCGCCAGCAGCCATGACCGGGACATAGGGTTCTACAATGAGCAGTTCTTC.

CDR3 loop: CASSLQGVREQYF. CDR3 coding DNA: TGTGCCAGCAGCTTACAGGGGGTCCGCGAGCAGTACTTC. The chain joins TRBV5-5 to TRBJ2-7, with 8 bases matching TRBD1. This CDR3 comprises 13 residues. Trimming removed 2 bases from V and 6 bases from J; junction bases left unmatched: 4. Germline V lookup: CDR1 SGHKS, CDR2 YYEKEE (reference sequence).

The V and J genes are TRBV7-2 and TRBJ1-3; TRBD1 matches 12 bases. Germline CDR1 SGHTA, CDR2 FQGNSA. The CDR3 spans 17 residues. V lost 2 bases, J lost 0 bases, and 2 bases stayed unmatched. The CDR3 DNA follows: TGTGCCAGCAGCTTAAAGGGACAGGGGGCCTCTGGAAACACCATATATTTT. This codes for CASSLKGQGASGNTIYF.

The rearrangement joins TRBV6-6 to TRBJ2-1, with 7 bases fitting TRBD2. CDR1 is MNHNY, CDR2 SVGAGI, per germline (reference sequence). The CDR3 is made up of 15 amino acids. V trimming: 2 bases; J trimming: 8 bases; junction bases outside the gene matches: 9. This chain's CDR3 is CASSYRHGGKDEQFF. In DNA form, the CDR3 reads TGTGCCAGCAGTTACCGCCACGGGGGGAAGGATGAGCAGTTCTTC.

This chain's CDR3 is CASSITGRGLSSTDTQYF. CDR3 bases: TGTGCCAGTAGTATAACAGGGAGGGGACTGAGTAGCACAGATACGCAGTATTTT. The chain joins TRBV19 to TRBJ2-3; weak D call: TRBD2 (7 bases). The CDR3 is 18 residues long. The germline gives CDR1 LNHDA, CDR2 SQIVND (reference sequence). Deletions cut 2 bases from V and 0 bases from J, with 18 bases between.

The J gene is TRBJ2-1, the V gene TRBV19; TRBD2 might be the D (6 bases). CDR3 size: 14 residues. Germline assignment: CDR1 LNHDA and CDR2 SQIVND (reference sequence). Trimming stripped 6 bases from V and 5 bases from J, with 14 bases between. The CDR3 region is CASRLHGRHNEQFF. CDR3 DNA sequence: TGTGCCAGTAGGCTCCACGGGAGACACAATGAGCAGTTCTTC.

The chain employs TRBV2 and TRBJ1-1, with D unclear. Germline CDR1 is SNHLY and CDR2 is FYNNEI. The CDR3 length is 14 residues. V lost 4 bases, J lost 1 base, and 10 bases lay in between. CDR3 loop: CASSGASRNTEAFF. The CDR3 coding sequence is TGTGCCAGCAGTGGGGCCTCACGGAACACTGAAGCTTTCTTT. Using reference TRBV2 and TRBJ1-1 for the parts outside the CDR3, the full variable domain is EPEVTQTPSHQVTQMGQEVILRCVPISNHLYFYWYRQILGQKVEFLVSFYNNEISEKSEIFDDQFSVERPDGSNFTLKIRSTKLEDSAMYFCASSGASRNTEAFFGQGTRLTVV.

In its sample, this clone was seen once. The CDR3 nucleotides read TGTGCCAGCCTTAGGGACAGAAAGGGCGTCACCATATATTTT. Protein product: CASLRDRKGVTIYF. This chain links TRBV28 with TRBJ1-3; 7 nucleotides align to TRBD1. This CDR3 has 14 amino acids. J was trimmed by 9 bases and V by 8 bases; bases with no gene match: 13. The V gene's germline CDR1 is MDHEN and CDR2 SYDVKM.